The rows below give T cell receptor beta chains drawn from one sample of a study of radiotherapy plus CTLA-4 blockade in lung cancer. Sequencing was performed with immunoSEQ multiplex PCR; in TCRdb, only in-frame clones are kept and a portion is missing. The sample holds fewer than 95,000 clones; about 83% are singletons and the top ten take roughly 0.85%. The sequenced sample was peripheral blood, obtained from a patient treated with radiotherapy plus ipilimumab. The receptor source for this set is a human donor with non-small cell lung cancer who had stable disease on radiotherapy plus ipilimumab. Each CDR3 is given with its conserved first and last residue. D genes are given only for firm matches. The listing skips clone size in some rows; elsewhere it reads once, few, many or a size class.

j_call v_call d_call clone_size cdr3_aa cdr3_nt
TRBJ1-1 TRBV9 TRBD1 few CASSQTWDSNTEAFF TGTGCCAGCAGCCAAACGTGGGACAGCAACACTGAAGCTTTCTTT
TRBJ1-2 TRBV6-1 TRBD1 NA CASSARPRTGALYGYTF TGTGCCAGCAGTGCACGGCCAAGGACAGGGGCCTTATATGGCTACACCTTC
TRBJ1-6 TRBV27 NA NA CASSSGGHNSPLHF TGTGCCAGCTCATCCGGCGGGCATAATTCACCCCTCCACTTT
TRBJ1-2 TRBV10-2 NA NA CASSESPGAGGYTF TGCGCCAGCAGTGAGTCCCCGGGGGCGGGGGGCTACACCTTC
TRBJ1-1 TRBV27 NA NA CASSFAPSSEAFF TGTGCCAGCAGTTTCGCCCCCTCCTCTGAAGCTTTCTTT
TRBJ2-3 TRBV4-1 NA NA CASSFRQALTDTQYF TGCGCCAGCAGCTTCCGACAGGCCCTCACAGATACGCAGTATTTT
TRBJ2-5 TRBV7-2 NA NA CASSHRSSQETQYF TGTGCCAGCAGCCACCGTAGTAGCCAAGAGACCCAGTACTTC
TRBJ2-5 TRBV7-9 NA few CASSLRQGGETQYF TGTGCCAGCAGCTTACGACAGGGAGGGGAGACCCAGTACTTC
TRBJ2-1 TRBV7-9 TRBD2 NA CASSSRTSGGGNEQFF TGTGCCAGCAGCTCCCGGACTAGCGGAGGGGGGAATGAGCAGTTCTTC
TRBJ1-2 TRBV28 NA NA CASSPAYGYTF TGTGCCAGCAGCCCGGCGTATGGCTACACCTTC
TRBJ2-7 TRBV28 NA once CASNSIGGQTYEQYF TGTGCCAGCAATTCTATTGGGGGGCAAACCTACGAGCAGTACTTC
TRBJ2-1 TRBV11-2 TRBD1 NA CASSSKGAPDNEQFF TGTGCCAGCAGCTCAAAGGGGGCCCCGGACAATGAGCAGTTCTTC
TRBJ1-4 TRBV7-9 NA NA CASSLGVGGTANLFF TGTGCCAGCAGCTTAGGCGTTGGTGGCACCGCTAACCTGTTTTTT
TRBJ1-5 TRBV27 TRBD1 NA CASSKQGRNQPQHF TGTGCCAGCAGCAAACAGGGGAGAAATCAGCCCCAGCATTTT
TRBJ2-5 TRBV5-1 TRBD1 NA CASSQGQTGQETQYF TGCGCCAGCAGCCAGGGACAGACCGGACAAGAGACCCAGTACTTC
TRBJ1-1 TRBV28 NA NA CASRGYRATEAFF TGTGCCAGCAGGGGCTATAGGGCCACTGAAGCTTTCTTT
TRBJ1-6 TRBV30 TRBD1 NA CAWSQNRGLDNSPLHF TGTGCCTGGAGCCAAAACAGGGGTTTGGATAATTCACCCCTCCACTTT
TRBJ2-3 TRBV4-1 NA few CASSPYPKNTQYF TGCGCCAGCAGCCCTTACCCCAAAAATACGCAGTATTTT
TRBJ1-5 TRBV30 NA NA CAWSPGSGASNQPQHF TGTGCCTGGAGCCCGGGGTCAGGGGCAAGCAATCAGCCCCAGCATTTT
TRBJ2-5 TRBV5-8 NA few CASSLTGVGETQYF TGTGCCAGCAGCTTGACTGGGGTCGGGGAGACCCAGTACTTC
TRBJ1-1 TRBV6-5 NA NA CASRGRVSNTEAFF TGTGCCAGCAGGGGCCGGGTTTCGAACACTGAAGCTTTCTTT
TRBJ2-7 TRBV30 NA once CAWSSGMAYEQYF TGTGCCTGGAGCTCAGGGATGGCCTACGAGCAGTACTTC
TRBJ2-5 TRBV11-2 TRBD2 NA CASSLTSGAVLGETQYF TGTGCCAGCAGCTTAACTAGCGGGGCAGTACTGGGAGAGACCCAGTACTTC
TRBJ2-1 TRBV9 NA NA CASSERAFNEQFF TGTGCCAGCAGCGAGAGAGCATTCAATGAGCAGTTCTTC
TRBJ1-5 TRBV6-5 NA few CASRSQGGSNQPQHF TGTGCCAGCAGGTCTCAGGGAGGGAGCAATCAGCCCCAGCATTTT
TRBJ2-2 TRBV19 NA NA CASSMQGSVPGELFF TGTGCCAGTAGTATGCAGGGTAGCGTGCCCGGGGAGCTGTTTTTT
TRBJ2-3 TRBV7-3 NA NA CASSLSQGTDTQYF TGTGCCAGCAGCTTATCACAGGGCACAGATACGCAGTATTTT
TRBJ1-1 TRBV6-1 NA NA CASSSRTINTEAFF TGTGCCAGCAGTTCTAGGACCATTAACACTGAAGCTTTCTTT
TRBJ1-5 TRBV9 NA once CASSVESALNQPQHF TGTGCCAGCAGCGTAGAGTCGGCACTCAATCAGCCCCAGCATTTT
TRBJ2-1 TRBV7-9 TRBD2 NA CASSHVSGGRRSEQFF TGTGCCAGCAGCCACGTGAGTGGCGGGAGGCGGAGTGAGCAGTTCTTC
TRBJ2-5 TRBV5-1 TRBD1 NA CASSLTGQGAGETQYF TGCGCCAGCAGCTTGACGGGACAGGGGGCCGGAGAGACCCAGTACTTC
TRBJ2-3 TRBV29-1 NA NA CSGRETSTDTQYF TGCAGCGGGCGGGAAACTAGCACAGATACGCAGTATTTT
TRBJ1-1 TRBV18 NA NA CASSEGLDTEAFF TGTGCCAGCTCAGAGGGGTTGGACACTGAAGCTTTCTTT
TRBJ2-7 TRBV30 NA NA CACFQGSLNEQYF TGTGCCTGTTTTCAGGGTTCCTTAAACGAGCAGTACTTC
TRBJ2-2 TRBV6-6 NA NA CASRPGYSGELFF TGTGCCAGCAGACCAGGGTATAGCGGGGAGCTGTTTTTT
TRBJ1-6 TRBV5-7 NA NA CASSLEAGFSYNSPLHF TGTGCCAGCAGCTTGGAGGCAGGGTTCTCCTATAATTCACCCCTCCACTTT
TRBJ2-7 TRBV5-1 NA NA CASSLNAYEQYF TGCGCCAGCAGCTTAAACGCCTACGAGCAGTACTTC
TRBJ1-1 TRBV14 NA once CASSQRTGRTGGAEAFF TGTGCCAGCAGCCAGCGCACAGGGAGGACGGGGGGCGCTGAAGCTTTCTTT
TRBJ2-3 TRBV5-1 NA NA CASSLAVGSDTQYF TGCGCCAGCAGCTTGGCCGTAGGGTCAGATACGCAGTATTTT
TRBJ1-3 TRBV19 NA NA CASTGMKERYSGNTIYF TGTGCCAGTACCGGTATGAAGGAGCGCTACTCTGGAAACACCATATATTTT
TRBJ2-7 TRBV12-5 NA NA CASGPDTHYEQYF TGTGCTAGTGGCCCAGACACCCACTACGAGCAGTACTTC
TRBJ1-6 TRBV30 NA NA CAWRPSLGALNSPLHF TGTGCCTGGAGACCCTCCTTGGGGGCTCTCAATTCACCCCTCCACTTT
TRBJ2-2 TRBV11-1 NA NA CASSEGRKNGELFF TGTGCCAGCAGTGAGGGGAGGAAGAACGGGGAGCTGTTTTTT
TRBJ2-1 TRBV11-2 TRBD2 NA CASSFPRTSGKYNEQFF TGTGCCAGCAGTTTCCCCCGGACTAGCGGGAAATACAATGAGCAGTTCTTC
TRBJ2-3 TRBV7-2 TRBD2 NA CASSLALTAGGTDTQYF TGTGCCAGCAGCTTAGCGCTGACAGCGGGGGGGACAGATACGCAGTATTTT
TRBJ2-3 TRBV7-9 NA NA CASSFNSGGRTDTQYF TGTGCCAGCAGCTTCAACTCCGGCGGGCGCACAGATACGCAGTATTTT
TRBJ1-4 TRBV11-2 NA few CASSLNEARSNEKLFF TGTGCCAGCAGCTTAAATGAAGCCCGATCTAATGAAAAACTGTTTTTT
TRBJ2-1 TRBV5-1 TRBD2 NA CASSTFSGSSYNDQFF TGCGCCAGCAGCACCTTTAGCGGGAGCTCCTACAATGACCAGTTCTTC
TRBJ2-7 TRBV5-1 TRBD2 NA CASSLGPSGGASASEQYF TGCGCCAGCAGCTTGGGCCCTAGCGGGGGGGCCTCGGCATCCGAGCAGTACTTC
TRBJ2-1 TRBV29-1 TRBD1 NA CSVLGRDRGYNEQFF TGCAGCGTTCTAGGCAGGGACAGGGGATACAATGAGCAGTTCTTC
TRBJ2-3 TRBV14 TRBD2 once CASSRGLAGGGTQYF TGTGCCAGCAGCCGAGGACTAGCGGGGGGTGGTACGCAGTATTTT
TRBJ2-1 TRBV6-1 NA NA CASRLAISYNEQFF TGTGCCAGCAGGCTAGCGATCTCCTACAATGAGCAGTTCTTC
TRBJ2-2 TRBV6-1 NA medium-sized CASRVENTGELFF TGTGCCAGCAGGGTAGAGAACACCGGGGAGCTGTTTTTT
TRBJ1-2 TRBV5-8 NA NA CASSLQSMDYGYTF TGTGCCAGCAGCTTACAAAGTATGGACTATGGCTACACCTTC
TRBJ1-2 TRBV6-5 TRBD1 once CASGVAGGYGYTF TGTGCCAGCGGGGTAGCAGGGGGGTATGGCTACACCTTC
TRBJ2-7 TRBV5-1 NA NA CASSTRDDYEQYF TGCGCCAGCAGCACGAGGGACGACTACGAGCAGTACTTC
TRBJ2-6 TRBV2 TRBD1 NA CASKGQGLSGANVLTF TGTGCCAGCAAGGGACAGGGACTCTCTGGGGCCAACGTCCTGACTTTC